This TCR beta chain was captured by sequencing in a study of blood T cell repertoires in COVID-19. Study-level information: Spain, Italy and the United States supplied samples that represented acute and convalescent COVID-19. The cDNA or gDNA used as material had been derived from T cells, B-cell-depleted T cells, or PBMCs.

Trimming at V came to 6 bases and at J to 1 base, leaving 7 bases not matched to a gene. The CDR3 spans 15 residues. The germline V gene has CDR1 LGHNA and CDR2 YNFKEQ. Only in-frame clones appear in the TCRdb table, and some are missing; sequencing was by immunoSEQ multiplex PCR. This sample yields fewer than 150,000 clones, of which roughly four fifths are seen a single time; less than 20% belongs to the top ten. The gene calls are TRBV4-2 and TRBJ2-3; 7 bases fit TRBD1. The sequence came from a woman in her fifties or sixties with acute or convalescent COVID-19. Sequenced: peripheral blood. The CDR3 DNA reads as TGTGCCAGCAGTCGAACCCAGGGGGGCACAGATACGCAGTATTTT. Its translation is CASSRTQGGTDTQYF.